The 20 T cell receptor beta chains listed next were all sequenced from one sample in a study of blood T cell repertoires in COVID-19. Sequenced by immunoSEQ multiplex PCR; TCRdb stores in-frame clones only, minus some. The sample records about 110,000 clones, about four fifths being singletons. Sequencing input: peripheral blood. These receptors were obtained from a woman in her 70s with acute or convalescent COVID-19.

The CDR3 DNA follows: TGTGCCATCAGGGGGCTGGCCGGGAGGGGTGAGCAGTTCTTC. It specifies CAIRGLAGRGEQFF. The gene calls are TRBV10-3 and TRBJ2-1; 8 bases match TRBD2. CDR3 length equals 14 residues. Unmatched junction bases numbered 10, after V lost 6 bases and J lost 9 bases. Germline V CDR1 and CDR2: ENHRY, SYGVKD.

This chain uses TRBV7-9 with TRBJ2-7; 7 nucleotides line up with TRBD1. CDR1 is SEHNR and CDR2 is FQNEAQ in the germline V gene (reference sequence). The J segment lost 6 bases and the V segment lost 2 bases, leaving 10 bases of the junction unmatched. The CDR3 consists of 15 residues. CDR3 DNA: TGTGCCAGCAGCTTAATAGGGGGCGGGCTCCCCGAGCAGTACTTC. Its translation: CASSLIGGGLPEQYF.

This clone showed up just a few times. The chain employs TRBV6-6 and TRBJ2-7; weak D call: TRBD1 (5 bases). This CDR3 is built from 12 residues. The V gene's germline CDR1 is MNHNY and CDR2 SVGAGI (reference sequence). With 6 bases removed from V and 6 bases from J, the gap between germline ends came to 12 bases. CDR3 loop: CASSERQSEQYF. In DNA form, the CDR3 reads TGTGCCAGCAGCGAACGACAGTCCGAGCAGTACTTC.

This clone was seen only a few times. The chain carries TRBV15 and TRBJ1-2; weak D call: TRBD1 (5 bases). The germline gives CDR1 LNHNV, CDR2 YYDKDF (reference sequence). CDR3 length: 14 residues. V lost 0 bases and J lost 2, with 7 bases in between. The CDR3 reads CATSRDRGNYGYTF. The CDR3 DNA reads TGTGCCACCAGCAGAGATCGGGGGAACTATGGCTACACCTTC.

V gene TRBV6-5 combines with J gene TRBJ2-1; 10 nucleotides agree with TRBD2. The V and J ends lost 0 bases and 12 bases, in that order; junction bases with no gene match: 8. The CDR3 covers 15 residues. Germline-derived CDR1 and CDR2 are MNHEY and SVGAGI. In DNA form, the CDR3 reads TGTGCCAGCAGTTACTCGCGAGCGGGGGGGATCGGGCAGTTCTTC. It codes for CASSYSRAGGIGQFF.

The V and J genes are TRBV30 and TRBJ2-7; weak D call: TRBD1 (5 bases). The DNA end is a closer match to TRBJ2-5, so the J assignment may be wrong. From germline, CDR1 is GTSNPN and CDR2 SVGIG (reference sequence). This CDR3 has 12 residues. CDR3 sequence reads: CAWSVFQGTQYF. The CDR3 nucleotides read TGTGCCTGGAGTGTCTTTCAGGGGACCCAGTACTTC.

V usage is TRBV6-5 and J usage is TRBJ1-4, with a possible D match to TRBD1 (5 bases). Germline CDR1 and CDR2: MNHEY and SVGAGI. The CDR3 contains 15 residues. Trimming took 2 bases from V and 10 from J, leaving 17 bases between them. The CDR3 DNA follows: TGTGCCAGCAGTTACAGGGGCCCCGGGGGAGGAAAACTGTTTTTT. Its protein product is CASSYRGPGGGKLFF.

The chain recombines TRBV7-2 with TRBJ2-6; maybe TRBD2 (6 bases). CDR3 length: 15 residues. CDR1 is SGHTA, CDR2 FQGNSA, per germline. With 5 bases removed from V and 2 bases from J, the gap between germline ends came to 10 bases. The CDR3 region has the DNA TGTGCCAGCAGCCCCGGCGGGGCTGGGGCCAACGTCCTGACTTTC. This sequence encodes CASSPGGAGANVLTF.

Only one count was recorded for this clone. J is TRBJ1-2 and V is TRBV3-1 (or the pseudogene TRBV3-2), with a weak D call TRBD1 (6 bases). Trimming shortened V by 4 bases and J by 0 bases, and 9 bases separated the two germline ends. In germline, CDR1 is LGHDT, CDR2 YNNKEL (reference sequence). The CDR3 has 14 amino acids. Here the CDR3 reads CASSLGGTNYGYTF. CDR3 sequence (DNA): TGTGCCAGCAGCCTTGGGGGCACTAACTATGGCTACACCTTC.

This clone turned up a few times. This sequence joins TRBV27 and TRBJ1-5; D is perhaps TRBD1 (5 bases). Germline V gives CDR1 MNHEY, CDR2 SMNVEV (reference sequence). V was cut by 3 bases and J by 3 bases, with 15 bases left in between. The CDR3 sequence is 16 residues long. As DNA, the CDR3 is TGTGCCAGCAGTTTTGGTCAGGGATATGACAATCAGCCCCAGCATTTT. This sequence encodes CASSFGQGYDNQPQHF.

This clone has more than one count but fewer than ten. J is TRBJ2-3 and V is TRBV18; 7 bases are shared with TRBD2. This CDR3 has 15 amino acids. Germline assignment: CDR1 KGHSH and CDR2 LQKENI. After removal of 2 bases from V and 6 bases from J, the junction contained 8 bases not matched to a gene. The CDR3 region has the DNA TGTGCCAGCTCACCAGGGAGGGGTCCACAGGATACGCAGTATTTT. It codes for CASSPGRGPQDTQYF.

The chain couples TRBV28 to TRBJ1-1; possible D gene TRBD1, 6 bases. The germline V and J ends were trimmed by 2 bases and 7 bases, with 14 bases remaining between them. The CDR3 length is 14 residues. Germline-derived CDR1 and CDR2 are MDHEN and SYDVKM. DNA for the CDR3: TGTGCCAGCAGTTTACGGGGGGCGCTGGGTGAAGCTTTCTTT. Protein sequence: CASSLRGALGEAFF.

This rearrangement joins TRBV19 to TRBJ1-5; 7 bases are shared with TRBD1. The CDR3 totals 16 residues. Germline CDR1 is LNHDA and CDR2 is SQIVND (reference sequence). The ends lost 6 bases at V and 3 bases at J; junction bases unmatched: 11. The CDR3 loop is CASRGGDRAYNQPQHF. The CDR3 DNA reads TGTGCCAGTAGGGGCGGCGACAGGGCGTACAATCAGCCCCAGCATTTT.

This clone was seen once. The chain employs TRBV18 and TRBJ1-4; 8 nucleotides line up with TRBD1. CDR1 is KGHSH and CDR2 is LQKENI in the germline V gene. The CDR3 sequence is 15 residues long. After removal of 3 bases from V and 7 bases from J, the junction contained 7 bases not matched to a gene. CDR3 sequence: CASSPKDGQGEKLFF. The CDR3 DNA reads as TGTGCCAGCTCACCCAAAGATGGACAGGGTGAAAAACTGTTTTTT.

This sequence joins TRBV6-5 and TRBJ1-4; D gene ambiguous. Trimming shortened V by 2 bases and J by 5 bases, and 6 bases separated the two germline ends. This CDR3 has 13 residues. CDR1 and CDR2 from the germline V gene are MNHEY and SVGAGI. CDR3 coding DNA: TGTGCCAGCAGTTACGGAGGAAATGAAAAACTGTTTTTT. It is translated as CASSYGGNEKLFF.

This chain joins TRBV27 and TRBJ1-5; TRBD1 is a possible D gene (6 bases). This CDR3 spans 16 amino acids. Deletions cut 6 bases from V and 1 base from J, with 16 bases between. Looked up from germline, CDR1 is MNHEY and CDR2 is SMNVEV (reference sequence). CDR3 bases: TGTGCCAGCAGCCGCCGGGGGGGCGGGAGCAATCAGCCCCAGCATTTT. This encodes CASSRRGGGSNQPQHF.

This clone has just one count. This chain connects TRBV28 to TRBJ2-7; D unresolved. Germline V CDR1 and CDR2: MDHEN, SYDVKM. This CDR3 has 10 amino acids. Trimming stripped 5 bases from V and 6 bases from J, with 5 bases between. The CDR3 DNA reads TGTGCCAGCAGTCGGGTCGAGCAGTACTTC. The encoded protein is CASSRVEQYF.

CDR3 DNA sequence: TGTGCCAGCAGCGTTCGACAGGGGGATACCTACAATGAGCAGTTCTTC. It yields the protein CASSVRQGDTYNEQFF. This chain joins TRBV9 and TRBJ2-1, with 9 bases matching TRBD1. CDR3 length: 16 residues. Trimming at V came to 2 bases and at J to 2 bases, leaving 5 bases not matched to a gene. In germline, CDR1 is SGDLS, CDR2 YYNGEE.

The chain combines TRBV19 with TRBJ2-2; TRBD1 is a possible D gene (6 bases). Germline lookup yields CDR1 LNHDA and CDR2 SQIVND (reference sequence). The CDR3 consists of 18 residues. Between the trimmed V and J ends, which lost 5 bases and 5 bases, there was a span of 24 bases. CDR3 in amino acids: CASSSPSTTGIGTGELFF. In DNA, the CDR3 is TGTGCCAGTAGTTCTCCCTCCACTACAGGGATTGGGACCGGGGAGCTGTTTTTT. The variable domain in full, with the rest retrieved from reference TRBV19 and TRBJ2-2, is DGGITQSPKYLFRKEGQNVTLSCEQNLNHDAMYWYRQDPGQGLRLIYYSQIVNDFQKGDIAEGYSVSREKKESFPLTVTSAQKNPTAFYLCASSSPSTTGIGTGELFFGEGSRLTVL.

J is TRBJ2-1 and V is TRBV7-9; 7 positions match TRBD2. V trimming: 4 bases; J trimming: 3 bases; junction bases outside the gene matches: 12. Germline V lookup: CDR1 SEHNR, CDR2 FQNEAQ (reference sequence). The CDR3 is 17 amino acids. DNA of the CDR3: TGTGCCAGCAGCTCGGAGGCGGCGGGAGTAGGCTACAATGAGCAGTTCTTC. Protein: CASSSEAAGVGYNEQFF.